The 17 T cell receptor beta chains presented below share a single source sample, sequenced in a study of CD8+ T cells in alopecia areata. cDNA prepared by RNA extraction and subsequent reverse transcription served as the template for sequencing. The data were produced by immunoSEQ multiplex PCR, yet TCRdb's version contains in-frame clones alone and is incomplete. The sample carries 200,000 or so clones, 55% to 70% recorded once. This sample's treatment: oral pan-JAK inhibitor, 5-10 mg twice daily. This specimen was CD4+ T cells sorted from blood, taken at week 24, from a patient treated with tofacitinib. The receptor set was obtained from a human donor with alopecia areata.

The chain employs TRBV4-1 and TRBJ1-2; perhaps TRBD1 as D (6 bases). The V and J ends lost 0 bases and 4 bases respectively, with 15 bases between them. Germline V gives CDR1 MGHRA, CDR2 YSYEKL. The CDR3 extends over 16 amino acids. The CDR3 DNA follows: TGCGCCAGCAGCCAAGATCAGAACAGGGCCGGCTATGGCTACACCTTC. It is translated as CASSQDQNRAGYGYTF.

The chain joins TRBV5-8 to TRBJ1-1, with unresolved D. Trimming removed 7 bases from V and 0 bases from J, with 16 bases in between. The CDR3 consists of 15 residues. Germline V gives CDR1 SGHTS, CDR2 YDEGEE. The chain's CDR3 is CASSYAESMNTEAFF. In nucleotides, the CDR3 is TGTGCCAGCTCATACGCGGAGTCCATGAACACTGAAGCTTTCTTT.

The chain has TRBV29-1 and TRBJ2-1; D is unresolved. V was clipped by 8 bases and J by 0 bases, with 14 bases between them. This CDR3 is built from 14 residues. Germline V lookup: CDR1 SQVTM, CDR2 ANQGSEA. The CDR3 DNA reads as TGCAGCCCCCTTCCTCACGGCTCCTACAATGAGCAGTTCTTC. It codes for CSPLPHGSYNEQFF.

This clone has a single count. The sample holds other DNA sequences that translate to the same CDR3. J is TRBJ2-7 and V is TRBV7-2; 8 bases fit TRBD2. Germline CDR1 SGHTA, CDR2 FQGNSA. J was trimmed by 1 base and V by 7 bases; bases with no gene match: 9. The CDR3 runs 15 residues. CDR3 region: CASTLSGTESYEQYF. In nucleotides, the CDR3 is TGTGCCAGCACCCTTAGCGGGACGGAGTCCTACGAGCAGTACTTC.

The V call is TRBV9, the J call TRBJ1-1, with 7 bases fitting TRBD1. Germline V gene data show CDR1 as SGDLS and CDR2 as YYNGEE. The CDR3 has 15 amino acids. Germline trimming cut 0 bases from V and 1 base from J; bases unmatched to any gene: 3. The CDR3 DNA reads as TGTGCCAGCAGCGTAGATCCAGGGGGGAACACTGAAGCTTTCTTT. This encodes CASSVDPGGNTEAFF.

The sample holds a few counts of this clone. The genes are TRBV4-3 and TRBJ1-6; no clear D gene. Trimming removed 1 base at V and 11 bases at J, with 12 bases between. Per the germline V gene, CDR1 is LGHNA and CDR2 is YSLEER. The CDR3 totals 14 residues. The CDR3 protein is CASSQAGRRAPLHF. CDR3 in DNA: TGCGCCAGCAGCCAAGCGGGGAGAAGGGCACCCCTCCACTTT.

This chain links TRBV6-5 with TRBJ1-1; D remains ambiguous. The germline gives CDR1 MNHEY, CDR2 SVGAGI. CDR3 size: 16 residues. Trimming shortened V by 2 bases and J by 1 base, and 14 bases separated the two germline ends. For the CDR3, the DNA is TGTGCCAGCAGTTACATGTCAGTAGGCAGGAACACTGAAGCTTTCTTT. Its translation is CASSYMSVGRNTEAFF.

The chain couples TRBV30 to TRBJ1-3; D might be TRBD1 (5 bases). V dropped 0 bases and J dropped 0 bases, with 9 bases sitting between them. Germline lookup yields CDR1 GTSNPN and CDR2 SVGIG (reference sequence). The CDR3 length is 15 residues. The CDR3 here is CAWSVAGYSGNTIYF. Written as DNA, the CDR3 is TGTGCCTGGAGTGTCGCAGGGTACTCTGGAAACACCATATATTTT.

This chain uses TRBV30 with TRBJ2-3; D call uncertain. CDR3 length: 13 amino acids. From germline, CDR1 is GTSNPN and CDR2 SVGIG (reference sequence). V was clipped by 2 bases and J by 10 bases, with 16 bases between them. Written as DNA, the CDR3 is TGTGCCTGGAGTAAAACTCCCCCAGTTGCGCAGTATTTT. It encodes CAWSKTPPVAQYF. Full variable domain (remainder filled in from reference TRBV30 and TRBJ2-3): SQTIHQWPATLVQPVGSPLSLECTVEGTSNPNLYWYRQAAGRGLQLLFYSVGIGQISSEVPQNLSASRPQDRQFILSSKKLLLSDSGFYLCAWSKTPPVAQYFGPGTRLTVL.

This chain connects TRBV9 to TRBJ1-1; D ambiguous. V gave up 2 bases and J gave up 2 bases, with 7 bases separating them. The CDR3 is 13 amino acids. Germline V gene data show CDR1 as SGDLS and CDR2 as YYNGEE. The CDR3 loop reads CASSVRRNTEAFF. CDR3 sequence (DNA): TGTGCCAGCAGCGTGCGGAGAAACACTGAAGCTTTCTTT.

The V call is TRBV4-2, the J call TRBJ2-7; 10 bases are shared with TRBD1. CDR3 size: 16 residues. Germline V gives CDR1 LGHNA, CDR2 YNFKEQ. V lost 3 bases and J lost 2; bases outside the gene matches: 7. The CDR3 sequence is CASSHHPGQGPYEQYF. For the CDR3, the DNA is TGTGCCAGCAGCCACCACCCGGGACAGGGGCCCTACGAGCAGTACTTC.

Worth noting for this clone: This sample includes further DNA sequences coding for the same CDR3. CDR3 region: CASSLAGGETQYF. The CDR3 coding sequence is TGTGCCAGCAGTTTAGCGGGAGGTGAGACCCAGTACTTC. The chain uses TRBV27 and TRBJ2-5; 8 bases agree with TRBD2. Germline V CDR1 and CDR2: MNHEY, SMNVEV (reference sequence). The CDR3 runs 13 residues. The junction had 1 base not matched to a gene; V was cut back by 2 bases and J by 5 bases.

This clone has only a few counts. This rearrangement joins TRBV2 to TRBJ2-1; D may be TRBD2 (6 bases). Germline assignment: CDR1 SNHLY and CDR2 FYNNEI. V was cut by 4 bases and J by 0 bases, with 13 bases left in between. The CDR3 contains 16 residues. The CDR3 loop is CASSGWDSSSYNEQFF. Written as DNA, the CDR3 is TGTGCCAGCAGTGGGTGGGACTCGAGCTCCTACAATGAGCAGTTCTTC.

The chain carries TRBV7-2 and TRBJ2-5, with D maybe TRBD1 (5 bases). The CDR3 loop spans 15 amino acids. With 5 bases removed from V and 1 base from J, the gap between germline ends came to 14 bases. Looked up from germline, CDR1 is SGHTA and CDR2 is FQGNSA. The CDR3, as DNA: TGTGCCAGCAGCATCCAAAGGGGTCCCCAAGAGACCCAGTACTTC. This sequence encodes CASSIQRGPQETQYF.

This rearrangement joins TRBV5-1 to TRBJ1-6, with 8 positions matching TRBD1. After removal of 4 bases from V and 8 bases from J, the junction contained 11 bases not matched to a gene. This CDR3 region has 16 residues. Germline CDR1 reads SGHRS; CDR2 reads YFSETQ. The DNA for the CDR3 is TGCGCCAGCAGCGGAGGACAGGGCCCAGGGGATTCACCCCTCCACTTT. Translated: CASSGGQGPGDSPLHF.

In nucleotides, the CDR3 is TGTGCCAGCAGCTACCGACTCCTTAATGAGGCTGGAAAGTTCTTC. It codes for CASSYRLLNEAGKFF. The rearrangement uses TRBV11-3 and TRBJ2-1, with D unresolved. Trimming removed 4 bases from V and 14 bases from J, with 24 bases in between. CDR3 length equals 15 residues. The germline CDR1 and CDR2 sequences are SGHNT and YENEEA.

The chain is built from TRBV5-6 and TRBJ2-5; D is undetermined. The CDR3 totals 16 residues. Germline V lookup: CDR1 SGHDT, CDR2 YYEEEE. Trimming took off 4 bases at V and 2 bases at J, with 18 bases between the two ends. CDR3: CASSPGVAAGQETQYF. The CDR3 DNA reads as TGTGCCAGCAGCCCCGGAGTAGCCGCCGGACAAGAGACCCAGTACTTC.